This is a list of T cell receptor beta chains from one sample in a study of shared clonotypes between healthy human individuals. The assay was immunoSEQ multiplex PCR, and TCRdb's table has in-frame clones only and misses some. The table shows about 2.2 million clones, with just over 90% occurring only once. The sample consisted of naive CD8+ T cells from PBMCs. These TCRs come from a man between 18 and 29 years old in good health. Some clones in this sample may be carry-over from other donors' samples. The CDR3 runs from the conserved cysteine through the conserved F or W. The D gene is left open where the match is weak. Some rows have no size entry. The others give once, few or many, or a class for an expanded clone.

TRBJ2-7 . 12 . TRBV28 CASSPDSYEQYF TGTGCCAGCAGTCCAGACAGTTACGAGCAGTACTTC
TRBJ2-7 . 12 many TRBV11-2 CASRSNANEQYF TGTGCCAGCCGGTCAAATGCTAACGAGCAGTACTTC
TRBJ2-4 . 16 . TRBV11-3 CASSTRDGEEADIQYF TGTGCCAGCAGCACCCGGGACGGGGAGGAGGCTGACATTCAGTACTTC
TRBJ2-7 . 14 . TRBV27 CASSHRGLSYEQYF TGTGCCAGCAGTCATAGAGGGCTATCCTACGAGCAGTACTTC
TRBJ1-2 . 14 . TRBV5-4 CASSLDSAPYGYTF TGTGCCAGCAGCTTGGATTCTGCGCCTTATGGCTACACCTTC
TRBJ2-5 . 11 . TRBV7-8 CASSFSETQYF TGTGCCAGCAGCTTTTCAGAGACCCAGTACTTC
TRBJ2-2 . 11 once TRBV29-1 CSGRITGELFF TGCAGCGGCCGAATCACCGGGGAGCTGTTTTTT
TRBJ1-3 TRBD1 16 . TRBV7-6 CASSLNRGLSGNTIYF TGTGCCAGCAGCTTAAACAGGGGGCTCAGTGGAAACACCATATATTTT
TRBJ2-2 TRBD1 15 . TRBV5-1 CASSLGDREVGELFF TGCGCCAGCAGCTTGGGAGACAGGGAAGTCGGGGAGCTGTTTTTT
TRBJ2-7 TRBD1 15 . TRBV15 CATSSRDRGSGEQYF TGTGCCACCAGCAGCAGGGACAGGGGGAGCGGCGAGCAGTACTTC
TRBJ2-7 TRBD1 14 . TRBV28 CASSFSTGGYEQYF TGTGCCAGCAGTTTTTCAACAGGGGGCTACGAGCAGTACTTC
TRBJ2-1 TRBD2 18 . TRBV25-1 CASSEASGIGFMENEQFF TGTGCCAGCAGTGAGGCTAGCGGGATAGGCTTTATGGAGAATGAGCAGTTCTTC
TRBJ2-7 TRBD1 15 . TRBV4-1 CASSQATGGVDEQYF TGCGCCAGCAGCCAAGCAACAGGGGGCGTCGACGAGCAGTACTTC
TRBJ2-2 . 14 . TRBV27 CASSLGQGGGELFF TGTGCCAGCAGTTTAGGTCAGGGCGGCGGGGAGCTGTTTTTT
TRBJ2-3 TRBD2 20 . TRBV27 CASSYLPGGLAGVGSDTQYF TGTGCCAGCAGTTATCTACCAGGCGGACTAGCGGGAGTGGGATCCGATACGCAGTATTTT
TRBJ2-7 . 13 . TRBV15 CATSISTPGEQYF TGTGCCACCAGCATCTCAACCCCGGGGGAGCAGTACTTC
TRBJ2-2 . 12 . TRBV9 CASTPNTGELFF TGTGCCAGCACTCCGAACACCGGGGAGCTGTTTTTT
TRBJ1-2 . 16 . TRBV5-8 CASSPWGFQSNYGYTF TGTGCCAGCAGCCCCTGGGGCTTCCAGAGCAACTATGGCTACACCTTC
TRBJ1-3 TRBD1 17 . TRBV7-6 CAAGGEVAGISGNTIYF TGTGCAGCAGGGGGGGAGGTTGCCGGCATCTCTGGAAACACCATATATTTT
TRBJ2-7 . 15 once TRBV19 CASSIGAAGGYEQYF TGTGCCAGTAGTATAGGAGCGGCCGGAGGCTACGAGCAGTACTTC
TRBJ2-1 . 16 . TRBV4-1 CASSQKHGGAYNEQFF TGCGCCAGCAGCCAGAAACACGGCGGGGCCTACAATGAGCAGTTCTTC
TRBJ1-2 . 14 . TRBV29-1 CSVGGGHAYYGYTF TGCAGCGTTGGAGGGGGTCACGCGTACTATGGCTACACCTTC
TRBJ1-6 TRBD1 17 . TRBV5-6 CASSLSRLQGLGSPLHF TGTGCCAGCAGCCTATCCCGCTTACAGGGGCTCGGTTCACCCCTCCACTTT
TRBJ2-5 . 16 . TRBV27 CASSLLTPRGGETQYF TGTGCCAGCAGTTTACTAACACCCCGGGGAGGCGAGACCCAGTACTTC
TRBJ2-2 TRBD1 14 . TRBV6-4 CASSPTGPTGELFF TGTGCCAGCAGCCCGACAGGGCCCACCGGGGAGCTGTTTTTT
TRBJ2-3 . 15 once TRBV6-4 CASSLTGFATDTQYF TGTGCCAGCAGCCTAACAGGGTTTGCCACAGATACGCAGTATTTT
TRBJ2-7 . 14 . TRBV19 CASSIEHSSYEQYF TGTGCCAGTAGTATAGAACACAGCTCCTACGAGCAGTACTTC
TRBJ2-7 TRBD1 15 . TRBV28 CASSPSDRSAYEQYF TGTGCCAGCAGTCCATCGGACAGGAGCGCCTACGAGCAGTACTTC
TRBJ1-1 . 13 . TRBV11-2 CASSEQGNTEAFF TGTGCCAGCAGTGAACAGGGGAACACTGAAGCTTTCTTT
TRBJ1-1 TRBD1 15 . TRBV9 CASSIRTGRNTEAFF TGTGCCAGCAGCATCCGGACAGGGCGGAACACTGAAGCTTTCTTT
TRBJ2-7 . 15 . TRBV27 CASSRTNGIYDEQYF TGTGCCAGCAGCCGAACGAACGGAATCTACGATGAGCAGTACTTC
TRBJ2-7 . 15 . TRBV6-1 CASRPLWDLPYEQYF TGTGCCAGCAGGCCCTTGTGGGACTTACCCTACGAGCAGTACTTC
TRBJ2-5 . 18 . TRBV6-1 CASSETGWASAYQETQYF TGTGCCAGCAGTGAAACTGGCTGGGCAAGCGCTTACCAAGAGACCCAGTACTTC
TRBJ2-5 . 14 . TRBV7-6 CASSSRAAQETQYF TGTGCCAGCAGCTCCCGGGCAGCCCAAGAGACCCAGTACTTC
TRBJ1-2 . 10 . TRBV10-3 CAISDGSYTF TGTGCCATCAGCGACGGTAGCTACACCTTC
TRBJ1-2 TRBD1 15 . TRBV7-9 CASSLGRGPNYGYTF TGTGCCAGCAGCTTAGGCAGGGGGCCTAACTATGGCTACACCTTC
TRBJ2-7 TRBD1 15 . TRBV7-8 CASSLSGTGFYEQYF TGTGCCAGCAGCTTGTCCGGGACAGGGTTCTACGAGCAGTACTTC
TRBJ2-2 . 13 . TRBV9 CASSVGSVGELFF TGTGCCAGCAGCGTAGGTTCGGTGGGGGAGCTGTTTTTT
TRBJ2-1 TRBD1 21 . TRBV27 CASSGGAGGMGSGISYNEQFF TGTGCCAGCAGCGGTGGGGCAGGGGGCATGGGATCGGGTATCTCCTACAATGAGCAGTTCTTC
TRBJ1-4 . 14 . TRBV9 CASSVRGKNEKLFF TGTGCCAGCAGCGTCCGGGGGAAGAATGAAAAACTGTTTTTT
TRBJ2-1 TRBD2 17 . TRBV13 CASSLVSGGPPYNEQFF TGTGCCAGCAGCTTAGTTAGCGGGGGCCCCCCCTACAATGAGCAGTTCTTC
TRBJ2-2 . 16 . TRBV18 CASSHPGSANTGELFF TGTGCCAGCTCGCACCCAGGGTCCGCGAACACCGGGGAGCTGTTTTTT
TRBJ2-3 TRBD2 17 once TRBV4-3 CASSQDGTSEQADTQYF TGCGCCAGCAGCCAAGACGGGACTAGCGAGCAAGCAGATACGCAGTATTTT
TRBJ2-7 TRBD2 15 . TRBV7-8 CASSPTSANSYEQYF TGTGCCAGCAGCCCCACTAGCGCCAACTCCTACGAGCAGTACTTC
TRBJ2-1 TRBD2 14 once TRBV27 CATASGTSVYEQFF TGTGCCACCGCCTCCGGGACTAGCGTCTATGAGCAGTTCTTC